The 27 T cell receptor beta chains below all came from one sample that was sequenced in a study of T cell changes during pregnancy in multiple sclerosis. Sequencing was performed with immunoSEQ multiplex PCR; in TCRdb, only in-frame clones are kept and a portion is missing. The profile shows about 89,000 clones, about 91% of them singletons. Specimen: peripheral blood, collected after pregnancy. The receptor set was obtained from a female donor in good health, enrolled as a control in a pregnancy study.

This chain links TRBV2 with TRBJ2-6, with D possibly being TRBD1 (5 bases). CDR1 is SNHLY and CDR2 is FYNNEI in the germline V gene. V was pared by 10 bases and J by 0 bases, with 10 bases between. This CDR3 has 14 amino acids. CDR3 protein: CATQGDSGANVLTF. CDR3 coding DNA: TGTGCCACCCAAGGGGACTCTGGGGCCAACGTCCTGACTTTC.

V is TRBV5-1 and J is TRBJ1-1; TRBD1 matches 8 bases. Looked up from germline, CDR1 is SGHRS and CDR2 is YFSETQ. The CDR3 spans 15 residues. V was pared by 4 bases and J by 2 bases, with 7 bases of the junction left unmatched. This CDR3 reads CASSPHGQGNTEAFF. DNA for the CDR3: TGCGCCAGCAGCCCCCACGGACAGGGAAACACTGAAGCTTTCTTT.

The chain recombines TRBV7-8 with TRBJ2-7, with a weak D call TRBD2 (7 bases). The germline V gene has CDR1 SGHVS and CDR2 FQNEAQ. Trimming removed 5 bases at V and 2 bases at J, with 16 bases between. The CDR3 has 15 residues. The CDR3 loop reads CASSRSIGGPYEQYF. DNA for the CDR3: TGTGCCAGCAGCCGCTCCATCGGGGGGCCCTACGAGCAGTACTTC.

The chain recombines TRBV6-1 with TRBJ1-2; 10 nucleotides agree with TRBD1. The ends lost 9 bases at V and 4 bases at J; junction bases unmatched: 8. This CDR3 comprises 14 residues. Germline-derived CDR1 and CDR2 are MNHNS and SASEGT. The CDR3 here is CASYRDRGPYGYTF. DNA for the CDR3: TGTGCCAGTTACCGGGACAGGGGACCCTATGGCTACACCTTC.

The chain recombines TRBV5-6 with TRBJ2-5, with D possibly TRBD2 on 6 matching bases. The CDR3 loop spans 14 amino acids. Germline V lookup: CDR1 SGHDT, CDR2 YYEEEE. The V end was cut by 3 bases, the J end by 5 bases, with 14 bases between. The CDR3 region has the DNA TGTGCCAGCAGCTCCCGGGGGATAGAGGAGACCCAGTACTTC. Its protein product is CASSSRGIEETQYF.

CDR3 DNA sequence: TGTGCCACCAGCAGGACAGGGGGCACTGGAAACACCATATATTTT. This sequence encodes CATSRTGGTGNTIYF. The V call is TRBV15, the J call TRBJ1-3, with 10 bases lining up with TRBD1. Germline assignment: CDR1 LNHNV and CDR2 YYDKDF (reference sequence). The CDR3 has 15 residues. The trim removed 3 bases at V and 2 bases at J, leaving 1 base unmatched. Using reference TRBV15 and TRBJ1-3 for the parts outside the CDR3, the full variable domain is DAMVIQNPRYQVTQFGKPVTLSCSQTLNHNVMYWYQQKSSQAPKLLFHYYDKDFNNEADTPDNFQSRRPNTSFCFLDIRSPGLGDTAMYLCATSRTGGTGNTIYFGEGSWLTVV.

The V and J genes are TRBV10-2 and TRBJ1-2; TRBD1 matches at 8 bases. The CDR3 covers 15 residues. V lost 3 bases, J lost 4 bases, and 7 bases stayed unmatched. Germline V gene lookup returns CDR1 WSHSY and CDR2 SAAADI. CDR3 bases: TGCGCCAGCAGTGATCGGGCAGGGGGCGCCTATGGCTACACCTTC. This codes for CASSDRAGGAYGYTF.

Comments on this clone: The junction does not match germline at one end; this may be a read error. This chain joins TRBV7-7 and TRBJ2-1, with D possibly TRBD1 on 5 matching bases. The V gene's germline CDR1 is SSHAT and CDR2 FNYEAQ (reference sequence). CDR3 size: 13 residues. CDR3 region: CASSPDRYNEQFF. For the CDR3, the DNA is TGTGCTAGCAGTCCCGACAGATACAATGAGCAGTTCTTC.

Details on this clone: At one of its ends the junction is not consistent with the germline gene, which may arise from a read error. Here the CDR3 reads CASSSSGGGLETQYF. Written as DNA, the CDR3 is TGTGCTAGCAGCTCATCCGGGGGGGGACTCGAGACCCAGTACTTC. This chain connects TRBV7-7 to TRBJ2-5; 8 positions match TRBD2. The CDR3 runs 15 residues. Looked up from germline, CDR1 is SSHAT and CDR2 is FNYEAQ (reference sequence). Using reference TRBV7-7 and TRBJ2-5 for the parts outside the CDR3, the full variable domain is GAGVSQSPRYKVTKRGQDVTLRCDPISSHATLYWYQQALGQGPEFLTYFNYEAQPDKSGLPSDRFSAERPEGSISTLTIQRTEQRDSAMYRCASSSSGGGLETQYFGPGTRLLVL.

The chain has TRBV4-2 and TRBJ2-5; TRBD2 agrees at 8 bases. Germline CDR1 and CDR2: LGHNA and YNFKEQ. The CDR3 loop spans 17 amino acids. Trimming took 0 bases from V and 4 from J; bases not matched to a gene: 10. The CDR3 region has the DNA TGTGCCAGCAGCCAAGAGTCCGATAGCGGGAAAGCAGAGACCCAGTACTTC. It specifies CASSQESDSGKAETQYF.

The CDR3 DNA reads TGTGCCAGCAGCGTAGAACTAGGAACCTACACAGATACGCAGTATTTT. It codes for CASSVELGTYTDTQYF. V usage is TRBV9 and J usage is TRBJ2-3, with D possibly TRBD2 on 5 matching bases. The CDR3 length is 16 residues. V lost 0 bases, J lost 2 bases, and 13 bases lay in between. Per germline, CDR1 SGDLS and CDR2 YYNGEE.

Written as DNA, the CDR3 is TGTGCCAGCAGCCTGACGGGGGGACTAGCGGGAGGAGGAAATGAGCAGTTCTTC. Translating gives CASSLTGGLAGGGNEQFF. This chain joins TRBV5-4 and TRBJ2-1; 15 bases align to TRBD2. The length of the CDR3 is 18 residues. Germline V gene lookup returns CDR1 SGHNT and CDR2 YYREEE (reference sequence). With V trimmed by 4 bases and J by 7 bases, 12 bases remained unmatched.

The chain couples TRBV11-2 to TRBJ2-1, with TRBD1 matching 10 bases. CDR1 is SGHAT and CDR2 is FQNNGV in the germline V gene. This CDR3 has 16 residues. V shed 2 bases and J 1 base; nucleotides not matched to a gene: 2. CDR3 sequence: CASSLRTGGSYNEQFF. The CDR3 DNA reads TGTGCCAGCAGCTTACGGACAGGGGGGTCCTACAATGAGCAGTTCTTC.

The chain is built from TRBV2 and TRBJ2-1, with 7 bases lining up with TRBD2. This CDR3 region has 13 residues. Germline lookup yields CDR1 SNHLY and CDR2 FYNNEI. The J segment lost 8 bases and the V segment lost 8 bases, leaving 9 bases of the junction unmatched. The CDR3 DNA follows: TGTGCCAGCTCCCTCAATCGGGAGGATGAGCAGTTCTTC. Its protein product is CASSLNREDEQFF. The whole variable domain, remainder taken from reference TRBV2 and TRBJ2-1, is EPEVTQTPSHQVTQMGQEVILRCVPISNHLYFYWYRQILGQKVEFLVSFYNNEISEKSEIFDDQFSVERPDGSNFTLKIRSTKLEDSAMYFCASSLNREDEQFFGPGTRLTVL.

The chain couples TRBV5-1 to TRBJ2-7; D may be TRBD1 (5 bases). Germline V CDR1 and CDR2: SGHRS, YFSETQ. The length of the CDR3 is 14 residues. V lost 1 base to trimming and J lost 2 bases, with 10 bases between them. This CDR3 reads CASSLSTGTYEQYF. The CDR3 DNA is TGCGCCAGCAGCTTGTCTACAGGCACCTACGAGCAGTACTTC. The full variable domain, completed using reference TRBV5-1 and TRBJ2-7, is KAGVTQTPRYLIKTRGQQVTLSCSPISGHRSVSWYQQTPGQGLQFLFEYFSETQRNKGNFPGRFSGRQFSNSRSEMNVSTLELGDSALYLCASSLSTGTYEQYFGPGTRLTVT.

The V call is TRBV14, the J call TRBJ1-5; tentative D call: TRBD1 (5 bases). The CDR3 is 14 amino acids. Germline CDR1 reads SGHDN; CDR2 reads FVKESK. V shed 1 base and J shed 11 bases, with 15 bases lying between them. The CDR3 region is CASSQGGGKEAQHF. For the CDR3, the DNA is TGTGCCAGCAGCCAAGGCGGGGGGAAGGAGGCCCAGCATTTT.

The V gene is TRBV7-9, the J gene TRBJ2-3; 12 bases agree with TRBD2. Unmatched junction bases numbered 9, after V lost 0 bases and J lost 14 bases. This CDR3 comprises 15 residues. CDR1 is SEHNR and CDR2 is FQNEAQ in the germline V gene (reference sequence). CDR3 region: CASSLASGLAGSAYF. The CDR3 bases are TGTGCCAGCAGCTTAGCCTCGGGACTAGCGGGCAGTGCGTATTTT.

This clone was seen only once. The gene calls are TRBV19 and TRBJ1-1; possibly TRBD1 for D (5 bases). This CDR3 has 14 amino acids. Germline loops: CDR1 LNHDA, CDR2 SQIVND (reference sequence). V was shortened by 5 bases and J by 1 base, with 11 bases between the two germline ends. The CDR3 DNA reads TGTGCCAGTAGTCAGGGTTGGGGGAACACTGAAGCTTTCTTT. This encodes CASSQGWGNTEAFF.

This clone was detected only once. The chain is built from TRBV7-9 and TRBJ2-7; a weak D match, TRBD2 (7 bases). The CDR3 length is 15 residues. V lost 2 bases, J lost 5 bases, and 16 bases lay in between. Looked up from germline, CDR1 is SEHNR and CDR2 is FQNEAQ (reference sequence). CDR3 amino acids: CASSLPARGGHEQYF. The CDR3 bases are TGTGCCAGCAGCTTACCCGCGAGGGGGGGACACGAGCAGTACTTC.

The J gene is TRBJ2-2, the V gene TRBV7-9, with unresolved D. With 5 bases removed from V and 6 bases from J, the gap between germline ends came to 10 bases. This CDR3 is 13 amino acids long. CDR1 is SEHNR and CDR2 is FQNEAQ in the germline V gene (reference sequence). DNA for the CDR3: TGTGCCAGCAGCCCTCTCTATTCCGGGGAGCTGTTTTTT. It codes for CASSPLYSGELFF. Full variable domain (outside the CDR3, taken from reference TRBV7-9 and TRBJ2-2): DTGVSQNPRHKITKRGQNVTFRCDPISEHNRLYWYRQTLGQGPEFLTYFQNEAQLEKSRLLSDRFSAERPKGSFSTLEIQRTEQGDSAMYLCASSPLYSGELFFGEGSRLTVL.

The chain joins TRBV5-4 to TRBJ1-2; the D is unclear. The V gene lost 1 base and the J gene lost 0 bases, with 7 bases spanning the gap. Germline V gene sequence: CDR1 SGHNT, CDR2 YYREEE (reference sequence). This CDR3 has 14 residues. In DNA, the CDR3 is TGTGCCAGCAGCTTGTACGTAGCTAACTATGGCTACACCTTC. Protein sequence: CASSLYVANYGYTF.

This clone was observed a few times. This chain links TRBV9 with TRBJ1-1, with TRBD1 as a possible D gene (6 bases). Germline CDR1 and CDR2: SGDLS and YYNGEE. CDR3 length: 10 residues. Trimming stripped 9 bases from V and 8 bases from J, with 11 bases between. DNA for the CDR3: TGTGCCACCCGGGACATAGAAGCTTTCTTT. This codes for CATRDIEAFF.

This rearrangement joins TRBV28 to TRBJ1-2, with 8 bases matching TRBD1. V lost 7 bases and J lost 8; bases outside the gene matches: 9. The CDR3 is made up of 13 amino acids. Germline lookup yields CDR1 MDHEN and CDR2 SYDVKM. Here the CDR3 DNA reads TGTGCCAGCATACTTACAGGGGGTATGGGCTACACCTTC. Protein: CASILTGGMGYTF.

Written as DNA, the CDR3 is TGTGCCAGCAGCCCGTGGGGAGGTGAGCAGTTCTTC. It specifies CASSPWGGEQFF. The chain employs TRBV9 and TRBJ2-1; TRBD2 might be the D (6 bases). The CDR3 has 12 amino acids. Trimming pared 4 bases from V and 9 bases from J, leaving 11 bases between. Germline V gene lookup returns CDR1 SGDLS and CDR2 YYNGEE.

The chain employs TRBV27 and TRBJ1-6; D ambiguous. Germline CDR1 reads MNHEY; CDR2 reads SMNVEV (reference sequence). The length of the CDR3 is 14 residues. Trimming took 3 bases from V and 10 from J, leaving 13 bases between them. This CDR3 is CASSFGSIRSPLHF. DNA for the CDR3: TGTGCCAGCAGTTTTGGCAGTATACGATCACCCCTCCACTTT.

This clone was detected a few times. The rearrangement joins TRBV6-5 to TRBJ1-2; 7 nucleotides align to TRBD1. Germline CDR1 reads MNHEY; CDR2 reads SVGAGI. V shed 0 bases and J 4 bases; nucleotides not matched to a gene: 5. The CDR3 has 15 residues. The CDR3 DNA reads TGTGCCAGCAGTTACTCGGGACAGCCCGTCTATGGCTACACCTTC. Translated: CASSYSGQPVYGYTF.

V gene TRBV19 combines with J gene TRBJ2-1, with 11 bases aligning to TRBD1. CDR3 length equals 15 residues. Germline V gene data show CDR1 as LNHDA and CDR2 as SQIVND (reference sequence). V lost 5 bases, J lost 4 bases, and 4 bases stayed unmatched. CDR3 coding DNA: TGTGCCAGTAGTCCCGGACAGGGGGCTTACAATGAGCAGTTCTTC. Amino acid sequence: CASSPGQGAYNEQFF.